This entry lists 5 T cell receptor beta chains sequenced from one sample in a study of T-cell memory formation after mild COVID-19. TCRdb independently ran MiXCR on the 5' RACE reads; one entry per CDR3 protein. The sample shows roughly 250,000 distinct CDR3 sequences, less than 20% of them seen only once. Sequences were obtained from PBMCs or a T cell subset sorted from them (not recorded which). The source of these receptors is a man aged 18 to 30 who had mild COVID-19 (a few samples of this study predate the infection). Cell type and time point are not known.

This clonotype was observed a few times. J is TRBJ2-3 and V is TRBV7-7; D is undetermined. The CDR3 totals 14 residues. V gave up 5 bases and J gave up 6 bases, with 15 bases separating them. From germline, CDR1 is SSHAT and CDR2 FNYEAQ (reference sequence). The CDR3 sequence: CASSAERSSDTQYF. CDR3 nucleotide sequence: TGTGCCAGCAGCGCCGAACGGTCTTCCGATACGCAGTATTTT.

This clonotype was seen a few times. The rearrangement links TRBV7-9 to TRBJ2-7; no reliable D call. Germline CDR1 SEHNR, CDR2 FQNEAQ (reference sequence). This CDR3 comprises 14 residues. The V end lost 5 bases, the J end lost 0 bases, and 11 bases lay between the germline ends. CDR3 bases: TGTGCCAGCAGCCAGACACGGAGCTCCTACGAGCAGTACTTC. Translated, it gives CASSQTRSSYEQYF.

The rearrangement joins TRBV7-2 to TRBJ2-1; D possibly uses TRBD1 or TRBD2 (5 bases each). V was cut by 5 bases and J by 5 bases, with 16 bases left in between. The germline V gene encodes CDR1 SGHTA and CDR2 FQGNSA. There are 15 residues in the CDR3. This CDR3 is CASSRTRDVNNEQFF. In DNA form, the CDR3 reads TGTGCCAGCAGCCGAACCCGGGACGTAAACAATGAGCAGTTCTTC.

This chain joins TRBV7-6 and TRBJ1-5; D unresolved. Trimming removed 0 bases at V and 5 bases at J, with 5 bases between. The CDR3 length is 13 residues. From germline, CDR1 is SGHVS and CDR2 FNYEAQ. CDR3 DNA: TGTGCCAGCAGCTTAGCGTCCTATCAGCCCCAGCATTTT. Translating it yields CASSLASYQPQHF. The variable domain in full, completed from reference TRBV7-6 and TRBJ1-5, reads GAGVSQSPRYKVTKRGQDVALRCDPISGHVSLYWYRQALGQGPEFLTYFNYEAQQDKSGLPNDRFSAERPEGSISTLTIQRTEQRDSAMYRCASSLASYQPQHFGDGTRLSIL.

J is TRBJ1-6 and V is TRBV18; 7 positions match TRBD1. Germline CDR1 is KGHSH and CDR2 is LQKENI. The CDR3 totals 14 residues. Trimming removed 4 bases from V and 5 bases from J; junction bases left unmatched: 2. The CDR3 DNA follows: TGTGCCAGCTCACACGACAGGGATAATTCACCCCTCCACTTT. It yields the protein CASSHDRDNSPLHF.